The TCR beta chain described here comes from a study of blood T cell repertoires in COVID-19. In the study overall: The origin of the acute and convalescent COVID-19 samples was the United States, Italy and Spain. Sources were T cells, B-cell-depleted T cells, or PBMCs; the material itself was cDNA or gDNA.

The CDR3 sequence is 15 residues long. Germline V gene lookup returns CDR1 SGHRS and CDR2 YFSETQ. The V end was cut by 3 bases, the J end by 8 bases, with 20 bases between. Authors' data handling: Amplifying reference gene primers gave estimates of nucleated cell counts. Sequencing was performed with immunoSEQ multiplex PCR; in TCRdb, only in-frame clones are kept and a portion is missing. That table supplies the V and J calls and clone size; D and trimming were determined from the DNA. This table has a few hundred thousand clones, about 87% appearing once. The sequenced sample was peripheral blood. V usage is TRBV5-1 and J usage is TRBJ1-1; D is possibly TRBD1 (5 bases). This sequence originates from a woman in her 50s with acute or convalescent COVID-19. The CDR3 DNA follows: TGCGCCAGCAGCTCCGGCCCCCAAGCAGGGCCCGAAGCTTTCTTT. Amino acid sequence: CASSSGPQAGPEAFF.